This TCR beta chain was identified during a study of identical twins. Findings and caveats of the study: The presence of invariant MAIT and iNKT cells could partly confound analyses of zero-insertion sequences. Conclusions came from cross-sectional statistical analysis, not from following the same donors.

CDR3 length: 17 amino acids. A universal primer binding site was introduced by template switching. The final cDNA contained unique molecular identifiers. Each CDR3 protein is one row after TCRdb ran MiXCR on the 5' RACE reads. Of just over 450,000 distinct CDR3 sequences in the sample, approximately 15% were seen once. This clonotype has a handful of counts. The antigen remains unidentified. This same sample was also part of a study on yellow fever vaccine responses in identical twins. Per that study: Reportedly, the response of twins' T cells to the vaccine seemed partly convergent, partly personalized.

The chain links TRBV21-1 to TRBJ2-7. TRBV21-1 constitutes a pseudogene. The sample comprised CD4+ T cells sorted from blood. This TCR was recovered from a woman aged 18-29 years in good health. The CDR3 loop is CASSKETGYLVSYEQYF. The CDR3 region has the DNA TGTGCCAGCAGCAAAGAAACGGGGTATCTGGTGTCTTACGAGCAGTACTTC.